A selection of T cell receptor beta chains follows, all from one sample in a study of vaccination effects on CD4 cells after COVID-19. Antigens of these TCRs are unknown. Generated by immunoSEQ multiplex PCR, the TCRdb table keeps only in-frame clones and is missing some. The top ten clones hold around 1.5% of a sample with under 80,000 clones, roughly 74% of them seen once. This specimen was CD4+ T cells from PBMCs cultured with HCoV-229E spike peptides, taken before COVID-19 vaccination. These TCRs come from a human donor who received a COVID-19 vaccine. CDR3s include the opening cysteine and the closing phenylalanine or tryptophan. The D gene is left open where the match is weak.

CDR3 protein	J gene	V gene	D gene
CASSLGTLHQPQHF	TRBJ1-5	TRBV7-2	NA
CASSLGPGSNYGYTF	TRBJ1-2	TRBV5-1	NA
CASSLGLRGGPNTQYF	TRBJ2-3	TRBV5-1	TRBD2
CASSSPTVNGYTF	TRBJ1-2	TRBV7-3	NA
CSVVAWGQGGIGYTF	TRBJ1-2	TRBV29-1	TRBD1
CASSATSNTGKLFF	TRBJ2-2	TRBV18	NA
CASSLDLTDTQYF	TRBJ2-3	TRBV11-2	NA
CASSVFGDPGELFF	TRBJ2-2	TRBV2	NA
CASSSPGQGDTDTQYF	TRBJ2-3	TRBV19	TRBD1
CASSRQGAGGYTF	TRBJ1-2	TRBV4-3	TRBD1
CASSRGQGGETQYF	TRBJ2-5	TRBV18	TRBD1
CASSPRAQGNQPQHF	TRBJ1-5	TRBV18	TRBD1
CASSVRGGAEETQYF	TRBJ2-5	TRBV9	NA
CASSHMLGMAKNIQYF	TRBJ2-4	TRBV3-1/TRBV3-2	NA
CASASGGESYGYTF	TRBJ1-2	TRBV6-5	NA
CASITSRKPGQETQYF	TRBJ2-5	TRBV2	NA
CASQQTNEKLFF	TRBJ1-4	TRBV28	NA
CASSLRDPGQVFEAFF	TRBJ1-1	TRBV7-8	TRBD1
CASSLAGSNYGYTF	TRBJ1-2	TRBV5-4	NA
CASSQASPGIDSPLHF	TRBJ1-6	TRBV4-1	NA
CASSRDRSGSPLHF	TRBJ1-6	TRBV18	TRBD1
CASSPSRGDWETQYF	TRBJ2-5	TRBV18	TRBD2
CATGLDEYNEQFF	TRBJ2-1	TRBV24-1	NA
CAWSRDRQPQHF	TRBJ1-5	TRBV30	NA
CASSEYGTNTEAFF	TRBJ1-1	TRBV25-1	NA
CASGGQGADTQYF	TRBJ2-3	TRBV19	TRBD1
CASSQDSNSPLHF	TRBJ1-6	TRBV3-1/TRBV3-2	NA
CASSVAPGRGTDTQYF	TRBJ2-3	TRBV9	NA
CASSQTRLRGGETQYF	TRBJ2-5	TRBV5-1	NA
CATGRVVEAFF	TRBJ1-1	TRBV2	NA
CASSLLTGTSNSPLHF	TRBJ1-6	TRBV27	TRBD1
CASSFVKETQYF	TRBJ2-5	TRBV12-3/TRBV12-4	NA
CASSPPGQGGFSYGYTF	TRBJ1-2	TRBV6-6	TRBD1
CASSLRALGQGGETQYF	TRBJ2-5	TRBV11-2	NA
CASSPHRTGRNYGYTF	TRBJ1-2	TRBV28	TRBD1
CASSLNGGYNQPQHF	TRBJ1-5	TRBV7-2	NA
CASRAGTSGGTETQYF	TRBJ2-5	TRBV5-4	TRBD2
CASSLNFNQPQHF	TRBJ1-5	TRBV7-2	NA
CASSPPGRGGPDTQYF	TRBJ2-3	TRBV18	TRBD2
CASSLGAGEGNTEAFF	TRBJ1-1	TRBV5-1	NA